Included here is one T cell receptor (beta chain) sequence, with context. Its target is not known. This sample is part of a study of T cell responses to AZD1222 COVID-19 vaccine. Trimming shortened V by 2 bases and J by 1 base, and 5 bases separated the two germline ends. The CDR3 is made up of 13 amino acids. Germline assignment: CDR1 MNHEY and CDR2 SVGAGI. Study-level results: Baseline serostatus was positive in only a handful of AZD1222 recipients.

The protocol was immunoSEQ multiplex PCR, while the TCRdb copy is restricted to in-frame clones and leaves out a portion. The profile shows around 100,000 clones, about 89% of them singletons. The rearrangement uses TRBV6-5 and TRBJ1-1; D not certain. The material sequenced was peripheral blood, taken on day 0 of MenACWY control vaccination. This sequence originates from an adult in good health. The CDR3 reads CASSYVQNTEAFF. CDR3 DNA sequence: TGTGCCAGCAGTTACGTCCAGAACACTGAAGCTTTCTTT.